The clone carrying this TCR beta chain was counted a single time. The data were obtained in a study of blood T cell repertoires in COVID-19. At the level of the study: COVID-19 samples from acute and convalescent phases originated in the United States, Italy and Spain. T cells, B-cell-depleted T cells, or PBMCs supplied cDNA or gDNA.

Which cohort a participant joined came from the clinical history participants gave. The CDR3 sequence is 15 residues long. Germline lookup yields CDR1 SGHDT and CDR2 YYEEEE. V gave up 3 bases and J gave up 8 bases; unmatched junction bases: 3. The table came from immunoSEQ multiplex PCR; TCRdb's copy has only in-frame clones and leaves some out. The profile covers over 350,000 clones, with more than 75% appearing a single time and 1.2% taken by the ten largest. The chain links TRBV5-6 to TRBJ2-1; 15 nucleotides match TRBD2. The source is a woman aged 18-29 years who had recovered from COVID-19. The source material was PBMCs or T cells enriched from blood (not recorded which). CDR3 residues: CASSSGLAGGHEQFF. For the CDR3, the DNA is TGTGCCAGCAGCTCCGGACTAGCGGGGGGGCATGAGCAGTTCTTC.